A selection of T cell receptor beta chains follows, all from one sample in a study of blood T cells in healthy people across ages. Via MiXCR, TCRdb re-called the 5' RACE reads, giving one row per CDR3 protein. The table shows about a million distinct CDR3 sequences, with 48% occurring only once. Sequencing was done on a sample of blood. The receptors were gathered from a man aged 25 to 45 in good health. Both conserved end residues are part of each CDR3. A D gene is named only where the DNA matches it firmly. Clone sizes are given selectively: once, few, many, or a class where the clone is expanded.

TRBV7-6	TRBJ2-3	NA	NA	TGTGCCAGCAGCCCACGACAGCTTAGCACAGATACGCAGTATTTT	CASSPRQLSTDTQYF
TRBV6-6	TRBJ1-2	NA	NA	TGTGCCAGCAGTTCCCCGGACGTTGATGGCTACACCTTC	CASSSPDVDGYTF
TRBV5-1	TRBJ2-4	TRBD1	NA	TGCGCCAGCAGCTTGACGTCCGGGACAGGGGGTGGGGCGAACATTCAGTACTTC	CASSLTSGTGGGANIQYF
TRBV18	TRBJ2-5	NA	NA	TGTGCCAGCTCCTCAAACCAGGGCCACCAAGAGACCCAGTACTTC	CASSSNQGHQETQYF
TRBV7-9	TRBJ1-2	TRBD1	NA	TGTGCCAGCAGCTTAGGCGGACAGGACGGCTATGGCTACACCTTC	CASSLGGQDGYGYTF
TRBV20-1	TRBJ1-6	TRBD1	few	TGCAGTGCTAGGGGACAGGGGCTTTCGAATTCACCCCTCCACTTT	CSARGQGLSNSPLHF
TRBV9	TRBJ1-1	NA	NA	TGTGCCAGCAGCGCTGGAGCACAGGCCGAAAACACTGAAGCTTTCTTT	CASSAGAQAENTEAFF
TRBV7-2	TRBJ2-7	NA	NA	TGTGCCAGCAGCTTAGGCTGGCAAGAGACCAAGTACTTC	CASSLGWQETKYF
TRBV20-1	TRBJ1-2	NA	NA	TGCAGTGCTAGCCTTGGAGGTAGCCATCAGAGTGGCTACACCTTC	CSASLGGSHQSGYTF
TRBV6-2/TRBV6-3	TRBJ2-5	TRBD2	few	TGTGCCAGCAGCCTAGCGGAGAAAAAGAGACCCCAGTACTTC	CASSLAEKKRPQYF
TRBV9	TRBJ2-7	NA	NA	TGTGCCAGCAGCACATCGAAGGGCGGCAGCAGCTCCTACGAGCAGTACTTC	CASSTSKGGSSSYEQYF
TRBV6-1	TRBJ1-1	NA	few	TGTGCCAGCTCCAGCGAGGTCGGGAACACTGAAGCTTTCTTT	CASSSEVGNTEAFF
TRBV6-1	TRBJ2-7	NA	few	TGTGCCAGCCTTGGGGATGCCTACGAGCAGTACTTC	CASLGDAYEQYF
TRBV29-1	TRBJ2-3	TRBD1	NA	TGCAGCGTTATATTCGGGACAGGAGCAGGAGATACGCAGTATTTT	CSVIFGTGAGDTQYF
TRBV29-1	TRBJ1-2	NA	many	TGCAGCGTCGTACTTCGGGGGCGCGGCTACACCTTC	CSVVLRGRGYTF
TRBV20-1	TRBJ2-3	TRBD2	NA	TGCAGTGCTACGGGTAGCGGGGGCGTTTTGGATACGCAGTATTTT	CSATGSGGVLDTQYF
TRBV20-1	TRBJ2-1	TRBD2	many	TGCAGTGCTAGAGAACTAGCGGGGATATGGGAGCAGTTCTTC	CSARELAGIWEQFF
TRBV11-3	TRBJ2-1	TRBD2	NA	TGTGCCAGCAGCTATCTAGCGGGAACCCATTACAATGAGCAGTTCTTC	CASSYLAGTHYNEQFF
TRBV2	TRBJ2-1	NA	few	TGTGCCAGCAGGGGCGGGGTGGATCTGGGTGAGCAGTTCTTC	CASRGGVDLGEQFF
TRBV28	TRBJ2-7	NA	NA	TGTGCCAGCAGTCCACCCCAGGGATCTCGCGAGCAGTACTTC	CASSPPQGSREQYF
TRBV5-1	TRBJ2-6	TRBD1	NA	TGCGCCAGCAGCTTGGGGACAGGTCGCTCTGGGGCCAACGTCCTGACTTTC	CASSLGTGRSGANVLTF
TRBV10-3	TRBJ2-5	NA	NA	TGTGCCATCAGTGAGAGTCTAGGGGGAGAGACCCAGTACTTC	CAISESLGGETQYF
TRBV24-1	TRBJ2-3	NA	NA	TGTGCCACCAGTGCCCCCCTGGGGGGCATCACAGATACGCAGTATTTT	CATSAPLGGITDTQYF
TRBV12-3/TRBV12-4	TRBJ2-7	NA	NA	TGTGCCAGCAGTTTAGCCCTGACAGTGACCTACGAGCAGTACTTC	CASSLALTVTYEQYF
TRBV5-6	TRBJ2-2	NA	NA	TGTGCCAGCAGTTATCAGGGAGTCTGGAACACCGGGGAGCTGTTTTTT	CASSYQGVWNTGELFF
TRBV4-3	TRBJ2-1	NA	few	TGCGCCAGCAGCCAAGGCACCAACTCCTACAATGAGCAGTTCTTC	CASSQGTNSYNEQFF
TRBV7-9	TRBJ1-2	TRBD1	NA	TGTGCCAGCAGCTTATTTCCCGGGACAGAGGGGTTTGGCTACACCTTC	CASSLFPGTEGFGYTF
TRBV11-2	TRBJ1-5	NA	NA	TGTGCCAGCAGCTTAGAGTGGGGGGAAGGGCAGCCCCAGCATTTT	CASSLEWGEGQPQHF
TRBV12-3/TRBV12-4	TRBJ1-1	NA	NA	TGTGCCAGCAGTTTACGCGCTGGAGCTTTCTTT	CASSLRAGAFF
TRBV18	TRBJ2-1	NA	NA	TGTGCCAGCTCACCACCTTTAACTAGCCCACGGCGGTTCTTC	CASSPPLTSPRRFF
TRBV4-2	TRBJ2-7	NA	few	TGTGCCAGCAGCCAAGAGGGGCGGCCCTACGAGCAGTACTTC	CASSQEGRPYEQYF
TRBV9	TRBJ2-1	TRBD2	NA	TGTGCCAGCAGCGAACTAGCGGGGGTGGGGTCCTCCTACAATGAGCAGTTCTTC	CASSELAGVGSSYNEQFF
TRBV27	TRBJ2-7	NA	NA	TGTGCCAGCAGTTCCGGGGCCGTGTTCTACGAGCAGTACTTC	CASSSGAVFYEQYF
TRBV15	TRBJ2-1	NA	NA	TGTGCCACTACCTCCAGTAGAGGCTCCTACAATGAGCAGTTCTTC	CATTSSRGSYNEQFF
TRBV30	TRBJ1-4	NA	NA	TGTGCCTGGAGTAAGACGGACTTGAATGAAAAACTGTTTTTT	CAWSKTDLNEKLFF
TRBV6-5	TRBJ1-3	NA	NA	TGTGCCAGCAGTTACTCGGCAGAGGGGAACACCATATATTTT	CASSYSAEGNTIYF
TRBV10-3	TRBJ1-3	NA	NA	TGTGCCATCAGTGGAGGGCCGGAATACTCTGGAAACACCATATATTTT	CAISGGPEYSGNTIYF
TRBV13	TRBJ2-5	NA	NA	TGTGCCAGCGGACATCGCGGGCCTAATGAGCAGTACTTC	CASGHRGPNEQYF
TRBV5-4	TRBJ1-2	TRBD1	NA	TGTGCCAGCAGCCCTACCGGACAGGCGGGCGACTACACCTTC	CASSPTGQAGDYTF
TRBV28	TRBJ1-1	NA	NA	TGTGCCAGCAGTTCCGGGACCGCCAGTTACACTGAAGCTTTCTTT	CASSSGTASYTEAFF
TRBV5-1	TRBJ2-7	TRBD1	few	TGCGCCAGCAGCTTGTTCGCAGGGGGCAACGAGCAGTACTTC	CASSLFAGGNEQYF
TRBV2	TRBJ2-4	NA	NA	TGTGCCAGCAGGCTAGATAGCTTAGCCAAAAACATTCAGTACTTC	CASRLDSLAKNIQYF
TRBV3-1	TRBJ1-6	NA	NA	TGTGCCAGCTCCGGCCGGGCCGATAATTCACCCCTCCACTTT	CASSGRADNSPLHF
TRBV5-5	TRBJ2-7	NA	few	TGTGCCAGCAGCTTTTGCGAGCAGTACTTC	CASSFCEQYF